Presented here are 3 T cell receptor beta chains from one specimen sequenced in a study of cytotoxic CD8 clonotypes in ibrutinib-treated CLL. Generated by immunoSEQ multiplex PCR, the TCRdb table keeps only in-frame clones and is missing some. The repertoire holds about 25,000 clones, approximately 71% seen once, with approximately 46% in the top ten. Sample: PBMCs, taken after 12 months of ibrutinib treatment. The receptor source for this set is a human donor with chronic lymphocytic leukemia.

The V gene is TRBV4-3, the J gene TRBJ2-1; D gene uncertain. This CDR3 region has 17 residues. CDR1 is LGHNA, CDR2 YSLEER, per germline. The V gene lost 0 bases and the J gene lost 0 bases, with 12 bases spanning the gap. The chain's CDR3 is CASSQDLRASSYNEQFF. For the CDR3, the DNA is TGCGCCAGCAGCCAAGATTTACGGGCAAGCTCCTACAATGAGCAGTTCTTC.

The V and J genes are TRBV10-3 and TRBJ1-5; tentative D call: TRBD1 (5 bases). Trimming removed 0 bases from V and 1 base from J, with 7 bases in between. From germline, CDR1 is ENHRY and CDR2 SYGVKD. The CDR3 is made up of 15 amino acids. The chain's CDR3 is CAISESQESNQPQHF. CDR3 in DNA: TGTGCCATCAGTGAGTCACAGGAGAGCAATCAGCCCCAGCATTTT.

The chain couples TRBV7-9 to TRBJ1-1, with TRBD1 as a possible D gene (5 bases). The V end was cut by 5 bases, the J end by 5 bases, with 15 bases between. The CDR3 spans 14 residues. Per the germline V gene, CDR1 is SEHNR and CDR2 is FQNEAQ (reference sequence). In DNA form, the CDR3 reads TGTGCCAGCAGCACGAACCAGAGGGGAACTGAAGCTTTCTTT. This gives the protein CASSTNQRGTEAFF.